The 4 T cell receptor beta chains below come from one sample, sequenced in a study of identifying expanded T cells in peripheral blood. Libraries were prepared by immunoSEQ multiplex PCR; TCRdb keeps only in-frame clonotypes and omits some of them. The repertoire has about 94,000 clones, roughly 90% of them found once; the top ten carry 5.5% to 7%. Sample: blood. The receptors derive from a person between 18 and 75 years old in good health.

The chain uses TRBV11-3 and TRBJ2-5; no clear D. This CDR3 has 13 amino acids. Per germline, CDR1 SGHNT and CDR2 YENEEA. The germline V and J ends were trimmed by 3 bases and 1 base, with 6 bases remaining between them. The CDR3: CASSFGLQETQYF. CDR3 coding DNA: TGTGCCAGCAGCTTTGGCCTCCAAGAGACCCAGTACTTC.

V and J are TRBV5-6 and TRBJ1-2; D gene ambiguous. This CDR3 contains 16 residues. V shed 0 bases and J shed 6 bases, with 18 bases lying between them. Germline V lookup: CDR1 SGHDT, CDR2 YYEEEE. The CDR3: CASSLAGDERYDGYTF. CDR3 sequence (DNA): TGTGCCAGCAGCTTGGCCGGAGACGAGAGGTACGATGGCTACACCTTC.

The chain is built from TRBV2 and TRBJ1-5; a possible D gene is TRBD1 (6 bases). CDR1 is SNHLY, CDR2 FYNNEI, per germline. V shed 6 bases and J shed 7 bases, with 13 bases lying between them. This CDR3 has 13 residues. The CDR3 protein is CASRYRVGQPQHF. Written as DNA, the CDR3 is TGTGCCAGCAGATACAGGGTTGGGCAGCCCCAGCATTTT.

This sequence joins TRBV9 and TRBJ1-2, with D uncertain. The V and J ends lost 0 bases and 3 bases respectively, with 12 bases between them. CDR3 length: 15 amino acids. Germline CDR1 and CDR2: SGDLS and YYNGEE. CDR3 residues: CASSVDPKVDYGYTF. DNA for the CDR3: TGTGCCAGCAGCGTAGACCCCAAGGTAGACTATGGCTACACCTTC.